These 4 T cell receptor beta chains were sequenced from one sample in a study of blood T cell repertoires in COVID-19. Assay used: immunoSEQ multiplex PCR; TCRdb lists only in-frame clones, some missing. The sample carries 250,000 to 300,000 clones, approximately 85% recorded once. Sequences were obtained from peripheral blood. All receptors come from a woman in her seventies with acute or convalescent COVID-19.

CDR3 residues: CASSLQAGSSGNTIYF. The CDR3 nucleotides are TGTGCCAGCAGCTTACAGGCTGGCAGCTCTGGAAACACCATATATTTT. V and J are TRBV7-2 and TRBJ1-3; no clear D. Trimming removed 2 bases at V and 0 bases at J, with 11 bases between. Germline V gene data show CDR1 as SGHTA and CDR2 as FQGNSA. This CDR3 has 16 residues. The full variable domain, with the rest looked up from reference TRBV7-2 and TRBJ1-3, is GAGVSQSPSNKVTEKGKDVELRCDPISGHTALYWYRQSLGQGLEFLIYFQGNSAPDKSGLPSDRFSAERTGGSVSTLTIQRTQQEDSAVYLCASSLQAGSSGNTIYFGEGSWLTVV.

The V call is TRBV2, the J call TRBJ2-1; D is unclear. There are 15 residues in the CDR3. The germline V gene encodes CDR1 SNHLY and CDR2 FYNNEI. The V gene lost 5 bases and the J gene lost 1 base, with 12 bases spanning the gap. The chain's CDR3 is CASSRLRPSYNEQFF. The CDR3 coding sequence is TGTGCCAGCAGTAGACTTAGACCTTCCTACAATGAGCAGTTCTTC.

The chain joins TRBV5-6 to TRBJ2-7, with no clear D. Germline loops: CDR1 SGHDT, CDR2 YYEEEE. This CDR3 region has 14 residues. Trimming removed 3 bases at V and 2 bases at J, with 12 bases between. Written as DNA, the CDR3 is TGTGCCAGCAGCTCTATAGCAGACCCCTACGAGCAGTACTTC. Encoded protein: CASSSIADPYEQYF.

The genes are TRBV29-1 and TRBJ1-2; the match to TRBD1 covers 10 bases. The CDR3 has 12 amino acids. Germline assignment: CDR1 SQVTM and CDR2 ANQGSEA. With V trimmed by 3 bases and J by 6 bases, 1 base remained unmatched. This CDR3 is CSVETGGHGYTF. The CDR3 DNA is TGCAGCGTTGAGACAGGGGGCCATGGCTACACCTTC.